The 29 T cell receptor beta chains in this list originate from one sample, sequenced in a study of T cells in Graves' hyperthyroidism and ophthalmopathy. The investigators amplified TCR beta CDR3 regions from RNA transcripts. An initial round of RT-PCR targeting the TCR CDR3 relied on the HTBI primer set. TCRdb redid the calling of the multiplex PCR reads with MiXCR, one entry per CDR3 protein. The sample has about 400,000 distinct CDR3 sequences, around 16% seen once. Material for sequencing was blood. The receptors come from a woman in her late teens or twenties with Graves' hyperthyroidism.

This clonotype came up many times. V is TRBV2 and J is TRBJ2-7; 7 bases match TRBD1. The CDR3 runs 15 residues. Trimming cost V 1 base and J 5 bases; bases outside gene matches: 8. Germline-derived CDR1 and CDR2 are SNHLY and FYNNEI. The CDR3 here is CASSEEQGLVDEQYF. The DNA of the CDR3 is TGTGCCAGCAGTGAAGAACAGGGGCTGGTCGACGAGCAGTACTTC.

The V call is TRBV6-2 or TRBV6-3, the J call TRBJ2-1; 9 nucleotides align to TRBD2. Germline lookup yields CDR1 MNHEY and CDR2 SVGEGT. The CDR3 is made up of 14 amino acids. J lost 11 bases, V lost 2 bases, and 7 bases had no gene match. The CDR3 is CASSYGSGGAQQFF. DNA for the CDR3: TGTGCCAGCAGTTACGGTAGCGGGGGAGCACAGCAGTTCTTC.

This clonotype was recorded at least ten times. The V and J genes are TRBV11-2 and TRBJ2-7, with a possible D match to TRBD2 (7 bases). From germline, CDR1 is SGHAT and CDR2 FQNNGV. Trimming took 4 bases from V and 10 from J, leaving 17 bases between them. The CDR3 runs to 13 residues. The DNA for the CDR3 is TGTGCCAGCAGCTCGGGGGGCCGCACTGCTCAGTACTTC. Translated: CASSSGGRTAQYF.

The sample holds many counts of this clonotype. Written as DNA, the CDR3 is TGTGCCAGCAGTTTATCGACTTTCTGGAGGCTGGTAAATGGCTACACCTTC. Amino acid sequence: CASSLSTFWRLVNGYTF. The chain joins TRBV27 to TRBJ1-2, with D hard to call. Germline values: CDR1 MNHEY, CDR2 SMNVEV (reference sequence). V lost 0 bases, J lost 6 bases, and 20 bases lay in between. This CDR3 comprises 17 residues.

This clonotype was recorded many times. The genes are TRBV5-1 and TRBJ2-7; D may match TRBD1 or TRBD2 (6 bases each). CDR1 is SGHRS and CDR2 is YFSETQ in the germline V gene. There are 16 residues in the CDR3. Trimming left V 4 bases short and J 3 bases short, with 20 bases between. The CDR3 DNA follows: TGCGCCAGCAGCCCTGGCCTGGGGGGACATAACTACGAGCAGTACTTC. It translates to CASSPGLGGHNYEQYF.

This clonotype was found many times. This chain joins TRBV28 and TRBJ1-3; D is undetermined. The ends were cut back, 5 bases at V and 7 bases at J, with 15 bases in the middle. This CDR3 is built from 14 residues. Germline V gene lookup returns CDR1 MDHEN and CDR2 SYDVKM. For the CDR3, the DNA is TGTGCCAGCAGTAAATTACTGGACTGGAACACCATATATTTT. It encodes CASSKLLDWNTIYF.

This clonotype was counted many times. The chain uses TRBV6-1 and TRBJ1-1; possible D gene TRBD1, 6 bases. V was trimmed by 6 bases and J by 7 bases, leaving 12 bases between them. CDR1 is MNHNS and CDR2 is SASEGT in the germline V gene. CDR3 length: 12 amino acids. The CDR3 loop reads CASRQGQGEAFF. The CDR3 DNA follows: TGTGCCAGCAGGCAGGGGCAGGGTGAAGCTTTCTTT.

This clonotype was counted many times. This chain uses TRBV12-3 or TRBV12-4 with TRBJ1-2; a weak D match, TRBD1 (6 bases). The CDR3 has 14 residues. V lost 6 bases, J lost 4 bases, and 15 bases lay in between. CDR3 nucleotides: TGTGCCAGCAGATCCCGGACAGTAAGCTATGGCTACACCTTC. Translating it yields CASRSRTVSYGYTF.

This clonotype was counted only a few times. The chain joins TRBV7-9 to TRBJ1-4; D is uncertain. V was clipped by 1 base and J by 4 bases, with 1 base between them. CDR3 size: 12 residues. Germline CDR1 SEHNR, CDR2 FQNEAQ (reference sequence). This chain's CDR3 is CASSLDNEKLFF. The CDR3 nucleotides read TGTGCCAGCAGCTTAGATAATGAAAAACTGTTTTTT.

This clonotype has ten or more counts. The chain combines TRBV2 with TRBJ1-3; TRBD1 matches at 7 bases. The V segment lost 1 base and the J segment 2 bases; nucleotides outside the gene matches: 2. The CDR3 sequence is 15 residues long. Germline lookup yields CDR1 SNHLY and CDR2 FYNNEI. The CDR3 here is CASSEGQGAGNTIYF. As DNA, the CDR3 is TGTGCCAGCAGTGAAGGCCAGGGGGCTGGAAACACCATATATTTT.

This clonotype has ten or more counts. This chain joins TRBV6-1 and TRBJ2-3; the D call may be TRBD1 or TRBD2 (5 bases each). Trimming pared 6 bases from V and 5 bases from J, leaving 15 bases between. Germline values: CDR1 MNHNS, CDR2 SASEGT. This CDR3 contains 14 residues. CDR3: CASSPPGRVDTQYF. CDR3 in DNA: TGTGCCAGCAGCCCCCCGGGACGGGTAGATACGCAGTATTTT.

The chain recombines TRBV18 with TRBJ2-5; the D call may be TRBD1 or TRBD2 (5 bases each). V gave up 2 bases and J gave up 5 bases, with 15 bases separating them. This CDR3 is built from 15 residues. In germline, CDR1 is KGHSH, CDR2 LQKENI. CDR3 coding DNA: TGTGCCAGCTCACCAGGACCGGGGACGGGGGAGACCCAGTACTTC. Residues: CASSPGPGTGETQYF.

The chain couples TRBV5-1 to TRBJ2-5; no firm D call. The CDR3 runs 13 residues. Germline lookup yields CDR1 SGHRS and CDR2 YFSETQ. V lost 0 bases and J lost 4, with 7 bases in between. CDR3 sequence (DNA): TGCGCCAGCAGCTTGGCCCCCCGAGAGACCCAGTACTTC. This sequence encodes CASSLAPRETQYF.

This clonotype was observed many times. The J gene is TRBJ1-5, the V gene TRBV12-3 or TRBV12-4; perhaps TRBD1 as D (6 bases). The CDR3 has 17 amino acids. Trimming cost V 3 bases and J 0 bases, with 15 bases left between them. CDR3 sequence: CASSFSPGDTSNQPQHF. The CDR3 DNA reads TGTGCCAGCAGTTTTTCCCCCGGGGACACTAGCAATCAGCCCCAGCATTTT.

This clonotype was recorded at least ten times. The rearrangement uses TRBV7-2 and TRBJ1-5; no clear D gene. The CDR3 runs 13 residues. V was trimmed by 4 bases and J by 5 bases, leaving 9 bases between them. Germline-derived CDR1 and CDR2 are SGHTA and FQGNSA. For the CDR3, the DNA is TGTGCCAGCAGCTCCAGGTTTGATCAGCCCCAGCATTTT. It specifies CASSSRFDQPQHF.

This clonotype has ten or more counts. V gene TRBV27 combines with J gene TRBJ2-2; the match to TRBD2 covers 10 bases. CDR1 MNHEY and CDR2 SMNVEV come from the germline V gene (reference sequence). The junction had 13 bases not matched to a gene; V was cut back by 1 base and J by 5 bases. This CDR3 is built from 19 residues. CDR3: CASSLYSGGTQSDTGELFF. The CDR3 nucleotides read TGTGCCAGCAGTTTATATAGCGGGGGGACCCAATCAGATACCGGGGAGCTGTTTTTT.

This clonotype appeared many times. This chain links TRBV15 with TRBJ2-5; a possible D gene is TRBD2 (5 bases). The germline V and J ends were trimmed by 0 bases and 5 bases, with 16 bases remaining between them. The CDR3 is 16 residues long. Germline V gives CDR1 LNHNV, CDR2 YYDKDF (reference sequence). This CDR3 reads CATSRDGLAGFETQYF. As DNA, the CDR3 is TGTGCCACCAGCAGAGATGGGCTAGCAGGTTTCGAGACCCAGTACTTC.

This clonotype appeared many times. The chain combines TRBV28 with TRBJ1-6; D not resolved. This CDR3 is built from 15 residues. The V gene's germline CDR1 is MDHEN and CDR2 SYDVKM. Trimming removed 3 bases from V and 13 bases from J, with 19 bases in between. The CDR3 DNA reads TGTGCCAGCAGTTTTGGTTTCTCCGGCCTTGGGCCCCTCCACTTT. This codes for CASSFGFSGLGPLHF.

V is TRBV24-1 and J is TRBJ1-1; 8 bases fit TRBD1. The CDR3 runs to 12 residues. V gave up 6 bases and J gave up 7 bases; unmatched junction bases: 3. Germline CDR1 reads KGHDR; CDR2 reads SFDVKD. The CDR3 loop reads CATSSTGVEAFF. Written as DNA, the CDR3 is TGTGCCACCAGTTCGACAGGGGTTGAAGCTTTCTTT.

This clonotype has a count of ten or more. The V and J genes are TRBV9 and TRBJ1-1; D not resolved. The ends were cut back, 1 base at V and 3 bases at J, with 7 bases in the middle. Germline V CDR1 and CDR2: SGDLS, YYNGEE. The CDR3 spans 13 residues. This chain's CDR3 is CASSVSGYTEAFF. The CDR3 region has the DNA TGTGCCAGCAGCGTATCGGGCTACACTGAAGCTTTCTTT.

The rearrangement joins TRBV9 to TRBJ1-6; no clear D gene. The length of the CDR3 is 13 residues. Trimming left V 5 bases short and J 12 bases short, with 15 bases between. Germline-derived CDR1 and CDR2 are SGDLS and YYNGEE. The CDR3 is CASSAGGALPLHF. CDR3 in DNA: TGTGCCAGCAGTGCGGGCGGCGCTTTACCCCTCCACTTT. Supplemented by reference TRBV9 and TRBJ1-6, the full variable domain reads DSGVTQTPKHLITATGQRVTLRCSPRSGDLSVYWYQQSLDQGLQFLIQYYNGEERAKGNILERFSAQQFPDLHSELNLSSLELGDSALYFCASSAGGALPLHFGNGTRLTVT.

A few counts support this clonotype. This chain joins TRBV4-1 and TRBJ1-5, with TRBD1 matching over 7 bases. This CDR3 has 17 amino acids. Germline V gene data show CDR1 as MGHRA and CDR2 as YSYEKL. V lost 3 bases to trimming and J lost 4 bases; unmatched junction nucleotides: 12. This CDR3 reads CASSHRQAETGNQPQHF. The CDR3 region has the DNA TGCGCCAGCAGCCACCGCCAGGCGGAGACAGGGAATCAGCCCCAGCATTTT.

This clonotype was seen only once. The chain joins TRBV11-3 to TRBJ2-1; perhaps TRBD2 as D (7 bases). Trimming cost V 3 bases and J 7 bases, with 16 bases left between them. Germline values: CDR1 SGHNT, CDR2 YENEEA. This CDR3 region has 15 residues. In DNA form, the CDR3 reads TGTGCCAGCAGCTTGAGCAGGGGTAGCGGGAATGAGCAGTTCTTC. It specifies CASSLSRGSGNEQFF. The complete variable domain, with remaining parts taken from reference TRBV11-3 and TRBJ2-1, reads EAGVVQSPRYKIIEKKQPVAFWCNPISGHNTLYWYLQNLGQGPELLIRYENEEAVDDSQLPKDRFSAERLKGVDSTLKIQPAELGDSAVYLCASSLSRGSGNEQFFGPGTRLTVL.

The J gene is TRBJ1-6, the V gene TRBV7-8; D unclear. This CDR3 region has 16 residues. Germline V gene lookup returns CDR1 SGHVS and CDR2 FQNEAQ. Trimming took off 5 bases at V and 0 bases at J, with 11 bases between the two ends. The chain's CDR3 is CASSPKGSSYNSPLHF. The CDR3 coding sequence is TGTGCCAGCAGCCCAAAGGGAAGCTCCTATAATTCACCCCTCCACTTT. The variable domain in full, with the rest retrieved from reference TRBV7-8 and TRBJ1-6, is GAGVSQSPRYKVAKRGQDVALRCDPISGHVSLFWYQQALGQGPEFLTYFQNEAQLDKSGLPSDRFFAERPEGSVSTLKIQRTQQEDSAVYLCASSPKGSSYNSPLHFGNGTRLTVT.

For the CDR3, the DNA is TGCAGTGCTAGAAACAGGGGTGGAGATTCACCCCTCCACTTT. Translation gives CSARNRGGDSPLHF. The chain couples TRBV20-1 to TRBJ1-6, with 7 nucleotides matching TRBD1. This CDR3 comprises 14 residues. CDR1 is DFQATT, CDR2 SNEGSKA, per germline (reference sequence). V lost 2 bases, J lost 8 bases, and 6 bases stayed unmatched.

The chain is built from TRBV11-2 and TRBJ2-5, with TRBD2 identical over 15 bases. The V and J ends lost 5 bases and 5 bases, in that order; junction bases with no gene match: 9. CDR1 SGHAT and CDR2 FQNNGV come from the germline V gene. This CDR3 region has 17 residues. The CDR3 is CASSPGLAGGPQETQYF. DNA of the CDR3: TGTGCCAGCAGCCCCGGACTAGCGGGAGGGCCACAGGAGACCCAGTACTTC.

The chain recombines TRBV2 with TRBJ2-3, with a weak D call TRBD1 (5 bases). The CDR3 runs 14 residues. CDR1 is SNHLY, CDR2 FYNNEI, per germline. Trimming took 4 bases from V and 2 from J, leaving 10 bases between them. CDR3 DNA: TGTGCCAGCAGTGGACAGTGGTTCACAGATACGCAGTATTTT. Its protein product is CASSGQWFTDTQYF. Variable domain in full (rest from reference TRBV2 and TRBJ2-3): EPEVTQTPSHQVTQMGQEVILRCVPISNHLYFYWYRQILGQKVEFLVSFYNNEISEKSEIFDDQFSVERPDGSNFTLKIRSTKLEDSAMYFCASSGQWFTDTQYFGPGTRLTVL.

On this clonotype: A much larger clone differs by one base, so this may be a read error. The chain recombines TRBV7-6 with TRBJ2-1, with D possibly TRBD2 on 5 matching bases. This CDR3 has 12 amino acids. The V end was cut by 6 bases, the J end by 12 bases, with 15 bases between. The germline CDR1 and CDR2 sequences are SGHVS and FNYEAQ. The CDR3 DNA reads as TGTGCCAGCAGGGAATCGGTTGGAGGGCAGTTCTTC. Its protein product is CASRESVGGQFF.

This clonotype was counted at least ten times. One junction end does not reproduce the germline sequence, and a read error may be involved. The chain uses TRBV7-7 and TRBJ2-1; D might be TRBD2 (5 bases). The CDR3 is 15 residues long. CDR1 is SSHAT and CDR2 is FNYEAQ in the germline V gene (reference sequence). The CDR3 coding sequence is TGTGCTAGCAGCTTCCAGGAGGCGCAATACAATGAGCAGTTCTTC. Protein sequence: CASSFQEAQYNEQFF. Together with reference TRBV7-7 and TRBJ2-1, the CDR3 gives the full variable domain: GAGVSQSPRYKVTKRGQDVTLRCDPISSHATLYWYQQALGQGPEFLTYFNYEAQPDKSGLPSDRFSAERPEGSISTLTIQRTEQRDSAMYRCASSFQEAQYNEQFFGPGTRLTVL.